The rows below give T cell receptor beta chains drawn from one sample of a study of vaccination effects on CD4 cells after COVID-19. These receptors are not linked to any known antigen. Clones were read by immunoSEQ multiplex PCR, and TCRdb kept only the in-frame ones, dropping some. This sample has more than 60,000 clones, with 70% to 85% found just once. This material consisted of CD4+ T cells from PBMCs cultured without peptide, taken after COVID-19 vaccination. These receptors all come from a human donor who received a COVID-19 vaccine. CDR3s include the opening cysteine and the closing phenylalanine or tryptophan. A D gene is named only where the DNA matches it firmly. Size tells how often a clone was seen (once, few, many) or the class of an expanded clone, and some rows leave it out.

cdr3_aa cdr3_nt d_call j_call v_call clone_size
CATSDEGDPNYGYTF TGTGCCACCAGTGATGAAGGAGATCCTAACTATGGCTACACCTTC NA TRBJ1-2 TRBV24-1 few
CASSPDERDGNETQYF TGTGCCAGCAGCCCGGATGAGCGGGACGGGAACGAGACCCAGTACTTC TRBD2 TRBJ2-5 TRBV5-8 NA
CVSTPGASYGYTF TGTGTTTCAACCCCCGGCGCCTCCTATGGCTACACCTTC NA TRBJ1-2 TRBV19 NA
CASSYSGTGLLAKNIQYF TGTGCCAGCAGCTATTCCGGGACAGGGCTGTTGGCCAAAAACATTCAGTACTTC TRBD1 TRBJ2-4 TRBV7-2 NA
CASNRQGNTEAFF TGTGCCAGCAACCGACAGGGGAACACTGAAGCTTTCTTT TRBD1 TRBJ1-1 TRBV11-2 NA
CASSPDRATYYGYTF TGTGCCAGCAGCCCCGACAGGGCAACATACTATGGCTACACCTTC TRBD1 TRBJ1-2 TRBV14 NA
CASDWGGNTEAFF TGTGCCAGCGATTGGGGAGGGAACACTGAAGCTTTCTTT NA TRBJ1-1 TRBV6-5 NA
CASSLTQVGELFF TGTGCCAGCAGCTTAACGCAGGTCGGGGAGCTGTTTTTT NA TRBJ2-2 TRBV7-3 NA
CATSDPGSSDGYTF TGTGCCACCAGTGATCCCGGGAGCTCGGATGGCTACACCTTC NA TRBJ1-2 TRBV24-1 once
CAISSGLLNTGELFF TGTGCCATCAGTTCGGGACTCTTGAACACCGGGGAGCTGTTTTTT NA TRBJ2-2 TRBV10-3 NA
CATSDSGQPGAQYF TGTGCCACCAGTGATTCGGGACAGCCCGGGGCCCAGTACTTC TRBD1 TRBJ2-5 TRBV24-1 NA
CASSPAPRLGYTF TGTGCCAGCAGTCCGGCGCCACGCTTGGGCTACACCTTC NA TRBJ1-2 TRBV7-2 NA
CASSLKSDQGAHGYTF TGTGCCAGTAGCCTCAAGTCGGACCAGGGGGCGCATGGCTACACCTTC TRBD1 TRBJ1-2 TRBV19 NA
CASSQDGLSLPHTQYF TGTGCCAGCAGCCAAGATGGGTTAAGTCTTCCTCATACGCAGTATTTT NA TRBJ2-3 TRBV3-1/TRBV3-2 NA
CASSYSSGGYGYTF TGTGCCAGCAGTTACTCATCTGGGGGCTATGGCTACACCTTC NA TRBJ1-2 TRBV6-5 NA
CASSYSSPRTGNTIYF TGTGCCAGCAGTTACTCATCGCCCCGGACTGGAAACACCATATATTTT NA TRBJ1-3 TRBV6-5 NA
CASSFGFNSPLHF TGTGCCAGCAGTTTTGGGTTTAATTCACCCCTCCACTTT NA TRBJ1-6 TRBV12-3/TRBV12-4 once
CASRGTGSNQPQHF TGTGCCAGCAGAGGGACAGGGAGCAATCAGCCCCAGCATTTT TRBD1 TRBJ1-5 TRBV25-1 few
CASRSSLYEKLFF TGTGCCAGCAGGTCGTCCCTCTATGAAAAACTGTTTTTT NA TRBJ1-4 TRBV6-5 NA
CASASSGNTIYF TGTGCCAGCGCCTCCTCTGGAAACACCATATATTTT NA TRBJ1-3 TRBV6-5 few
CASSFAHEAFF TGTGCCAGCAGTTTCGCCCATGAAGCTTTCTTT NA TRBJ1-1 TRBV12-3/TRBV12-4 few
CASSYIGRGLADTQYF TGTGCCAGCAGTTATATTGGGCGGGGGTTGGCAGATACGCAGTATTTT TRBD2 TRBJ2-3 TRBV6-5 NA
CAWQGQGNQPQHF TGTGCCTGGCAGGGACAGGGTAATCAGCCCCAGCATTTT TRBD1 TRBJ1-5 TRBV30 once
CASSIEVGRGLNQPQHF TGTGCCAGTAGTATAGAGGTTGGCAGGGGACTCAATCAGCCCCAGCATTTT NA TRBJ1-5 TRBV19 NA
CASSRWGNLNTEAFF TGCGCCAGCAGCAGATGGGGGAATTTGAACACTGAAGCTTTCTTT NA TRBJ1-1 TRBV5-1 NA
CASSQESGLGTDTQYF TGTGCCAGCAGCCAAGAGTCGGGACTCGGCACAGATACGCAGTATTTT NA TRBJ2-3 TRBV3-1/TRBV3-2 NA